The table lists the clone carrying this TCR beta chain with a few counts. Antigen specificity is unknown. Per germline, CDR1 KGHSH and CDR2 LQKENI. Unmatched junction bases numbered 1, after V lost 6 bases and J lost 0 bases. The CDR3 extends over 14 amino acids. This sample was taken from a study of beta chain features in type 1 diabetes. In the study overall: The patient and healthy donor groups were comparable for age, gender and cell yields. Researchers looked at roughly 110 million sorted cells across all samples. Study-level findings and limits: For type 1 diabetes patients, VDJ junctions showed fewer insertions and more deletions.

Reverse transcribing all isolated RNA meant expressed TCRB transcripts were sequenced. Assay used: immunoSEQ multiplex PCR; TCRdb lists only in-frame clones, some missing. The sample carries roughly 300,000 clones, 6.5% to 10% recorded once. Cells sorted by CD45RO/CCR7/CD25/CD127/CD95/CD27 comprised CD4+ naive, central memory, regulatory and stem cell-like memory cells. This sequence joins TRBV18 and TRBJ2-3, with 9 bases aligning to TRBD2. Sequenced: central memory CD4+ T cells from blood. The TCR sequence derives from a woman aged 18-35 years in good health. The CDR3 reads CASSGTSSTDTQYF. The CDR3 region has the DNA TGTGCCAGCTCCGGGACTAGCAGCACAGATACGCAGTATTTT.